This T cell receptor (beta chain) derives from a study of spatial heterogeneity in lung cancer (dated by TCRdb to the late 2010s). Background on the whole study: Samples were obtained from about 69 patients with early-stage, untreated non-small cell lung cancer from the lung TRACERx cohort. In non-small cell lung cancer, the study quantitatively compared TCR alpha and beta repertoires across several tumor regions, matched nontumor lung, and blood. Beta-chain transcripts were consistently detected in greater numbers than alpha-chain transcripts, which likely reflects a higher abundance of beta-chain transcripts. Follow-up PBMC samples were sequenced whenever available, and the median time to follow-up was roughly two years after resection. In the raw uncorrected reads, each unique combination of TCR and UMI appeared on average more than ten times. At surgery, roughly 220 tumor regions, roughly 63 matched nontumor lung samples and fewer than 60 PBMC samples were TCR-sequenced for both alpha and beta chains. Nonsynonymous mutation counts, determined by whole-exome sequencing of tumor tissue, were related to TCR repertoire features.

General findings and caveats noted by the study authors: Ubiquitous expanded tumor TCRs were found in blood more often at tumor resection than at routine follow-up. Confirming at a functional level the hypothesis that regional TCRs recognize regional mutations was considered to require additional single-cell paired TCR alpha and beta sequencing. Comparisons of baseline and follow-up blood repertoires included only 11 to 15 patients.

The method behind the library was 5' RACE. Sequencing was performed on a NextSeq 500. In the TCR library protocol, a unique molecular identifier was attached to each TCR cDNA molecule so that PCR and sequencing errors could be corrected. Turning to the authors' computational methods: Decombinator tools were used for TCR identification, UMI-based error correction and CDR3 extraction. TCRs above a frequency of 2 per 1,000, corresponding to the top 1% of the tumor frequency distribution, were defined as expanded. Each repertoire was subsampled 100 times to 5,000 TCRs, after which Renyi diversity was computed with the R vegan package. CDR3 similarity networks were constructed using string-kernel similarity of amino acid triplets, with links drawn between CDR3s whose pairwise similarity was above 0.82. TCRdb's own reprocessing of the public reads used fastp at Q25 and MiXCR and kept productive beta chains. One record per CDR3 amino acid sequence lists the most common genes and DNA. These V and J calls rely on TCRdb rather than the paper's analysis. The sample contains about 70,000 distinct CDR3 sequences, about 9.5% of them found a single time. The ten top clones hold approximately 2% of the sample.

This clonotype was recorded at least ten times. Its cognate antigen has yet to be identified. No clone much larger than this one lies a single base away; base qualities are absent. Taken from cysteine to phenylalanine, the CDR3 has 13 residues. Only the CDR3 DNA is retained, 39 bases long and in frame from the first base. CDR1 WSHSY and CDR2 SAAADI were looked up in the germline V gene. V ends up 8 bases short and J 6 bases short, with an unmatched junction base count of 8. The time point label of this sample denotes: blood at routine non-recurrence follow-up after resection. For TCR sequencing, whole RNA was extracted from tumor and nontumor lung tissue, or from cryopreserved PBMC samples, and no cell sorting was done. Only patients with enough RNA available from two or more tumor regions were chosen for TCR sequencing.

Material: PBMCs, obtained at follow-up. The rearranged segments are TRBV10-2 and TRBJ2-3, with 7 middle bases fitting TRBD2. The TCR was taken from a female donor with early-stage non-small cell lung cancer. CDR3 protein: CASGEGPRDTQYF. The nucleotide sequence reads as follows: TGCGCCAGCGGGGAGGGCCCGCGGGATACGCAGTATTTT.